Reported below is one T cell receptor (beta chain). Its antigen target is currently unknown. No much larger clone is present one base from it, and per-base qualities are unavailable. Receptor amplification or capture employed the immunoSEQ multiplex PCR assay. For the multiplex PCR, a mixture combining 60 forward primers for TCR Vbeta segments and 13 reverse primers for TCR Jbeta segments was used. Amplification of the CDR3 region of rearranged TCR beta genes was performed with a multiplex PCR assay on genomic DNA. The Illumina HiSeq System was used to sequence the amplified TCR beta libraries as 87-base-pair reads. As for the authors' bioinformatics: A later analysis counted some 74 million unique TCR beta chains across the 500 to 850 repertoires, and 9 million to 14 million of these chains were shared by at least two donors. A nearest-neighbor algorithm error-corrected the raw reads and collapsed the reads into unique sequences, merging closely related sequences to remove PCR and sequencing errors. CDR3 sequences were aligned to IMGT reference sequences to assign V, D and J gene segments. For a sequence to be retained, a match of at least six nucleotides was required to both a V gene segment and a J gene segment. Rearrangements were classified as productive when the CDR3 lacked stop codons and remained in frame with V and J, and all other rearrangements were classified as non-productive. Following IMGT convention, CDR3 was defined as the stretch from the second conserved V-encoded cysteine to the conserved J-encoded phenylalanine. The earlier analysis of some 540 of the donors excluded any sequence lacking an unambiguous match to a single V gene segment. In an earlier analysis of several hundred of the donors, V segments were called functional above 56.7% productive rearrangements and were called segregating when the between-donor standard deviation exceeded 5%. A statistical classification framework was built to diagnose cytomegalovirus status from the catalog of TCR beta chain sequences. In a later analysis, V and J genes were assigned by comparing TCR nucleotide sequences against IMGT/GENE-DB human TR gene sequences. A later analysis assigned CDR3 sequences and most-parsimonious VDJ recombination scenarios with the TCRdist pipeline. A later analysis defined each TCR beta chain by its CDR3 amino acid sequence plus V-gene family, and excluded reads lacking a unique V-gene family. As a way to deal with suspected cross-contamination and a sequencing artifact, a later analysis dropped approximately 570 nucleotide sequences that were highly shared and had low generation probability. A later analysis calculated a clonal expansion index for each public chain from normalized within-repertoire ranks of inferred template counts. In a later analysis, generation probabilities were computed using a VDJ recombination model fitted to out-of-frame rearrangements, and the results were checked against IGoR. In a later analysis, TCR-TCR, TCR-HLA and TCR-CMV co-occurrence was scored with hypergeometric tests, and a repertoire-size bias correction was applied to TCR pairs. In a later analysis, false discovery rates were estimated by permuting HLA or CMV assignments 20 times. In a later analysis, co-occurring TCRs were grouped using DBSCAN, with TCRdist sequence similarity added in when clustering inside HLA-allele-positive subsets. Repertoires with fewer than 30,000 or more than 120,000 public chains were left out of co-occurrence clustering, as were several repertoires with anomalous nucleotide sharing. The clones in this table, taken by TCRdb from immuneACCESS, are in-frame only. Not every clone is retained; where verified, under half of the shortfall comes from an unresolved V gene, and the cause of the rest is unknown. V and J calls and clone size are copied from that table; D and trimming were computed from the DNA. Recorded for this sample are 65,000 to 95,000 clones; 75% of them occurred a single time. Roughly 12% of the sample is taken by the ten largest.

The cohort consisted of 670 or so healthy bone marrow donors. Cohort members were all nominally healthy when sampled, although unrecorded immune exposures were likely present. The donor was CMV seronegative and was included in the group of 352 seronegative cohort members. Every donor gave a peripheral blood sample, and the peripheral blood mononuclear cells from that sample were used for TCR beta sequencing. The Qiagen DNeasy Blood Extraction Kit was used to extract genomic DNA from the blood cell samples. The data stem from a study of cytomegalovirus exposure and HLA in healthy donors (dated by TCRdb to the late 2010s). For the wider study: An earlier analysis of about 530 of the donors reported under 300 Gb of sequence data and around 110 million unique TCR beta sequences obtained from approximately 180 million T cells. Alongside the repertoire data, information on donor age, sex, ethnicity and CMV serostatus was compiled. To decide whether each TCR beta V gene segment behaved as functional or pseudogenic, an earlier analysis of some 570 of the donors relied on high-throughput TCR beta sequencing. Among the roughly 400 genotyped donors, around 81% belonged to the genetic ancestry cluster associated with self-reported Caucasian donors. On average, around 240,000 unique TCR beta nucleotide sequences were sequenced per donor among some 420 genotyped donors of the cohort, with roughly 18% of those sequences being non-productive. A later analysis re-analyzed previously published TCR beta repertoires from approximately 700 donors and added high-resolution HLA genotyping to study TCR occurrence patterns. The study combined high-throughput TCR immunosequencing, statistical association of individual TCRs with disease status, and machine learning to predict cytomegalovirus infection status. The study used immunosequencing to profile the T cell repertoires of 666 subjects and linked those repertoires to cytomegalovirus serostatus. An early release covering roughly 600 HLA-typed donors comprised 250 to 350 gigabases of sequencing data and 65 million to 100 million unique TCR sequences. Roughly 5 DR-DQ haplotypes were treated as single units for association and clustering because of strong linkage in the cohort. In a later genetic analysis, genome-wide SNP genotypes for about three fifths of the roughly 670 donors were used, and that subset was treated as a discovery cohort. Rather than drawing on any new phenotypic data, the later analysis identified candidate immune exposures from TCR beta sequences and the way those sequences occurred across donors. Besides the first cohort of about 730 subjects, a separate validation cohort made up of 120 different subjects was used. The study was designed to test whether signatures of past pathogen exposure could be identified by cataloging public T cell receptors. The number of donors typed differed by locus, with about 629-630 for A, B, C, DRB1 and DQB1, over 500 for DQA1, some 570 for DPA1, and approximately 470 for DPB1. HLA typing covered class I and class II loci at four-digit resolution. Every repertoire in the discovery cohort had been generated on one and the same sequencing platform.

Here is what the overall study found, with its caveats: Compared with equally common non-associated chains, HLA-associated TCR beta chains in a later analysis were more clonally expanded and had lower generation probabilities. Most CMV-associated TCR beta chains appeared to be HLA-restricted in a later analysis, and the HLA associations seemed to be driven largely by CMV exposure. A later analysis reported that several top co-occurrence clusters appeared linked to parvovirus B19, influenza, CMV and Epstein-Barr virus. In a later analysis, TCR association rates were found to vary across HLA loci, with the most associated TCRs seen for DRB1 alleles and the fewest for HLA-C alleles. In an earlier analysis of around 500 of the donors, most TCR beta V segments appeared in productive rearrangements about 87% or about 30% of the time, broadly matching IMGT annotations. The authors suggested that the approach could potentially be generalized to other disease states and immunological phenotypes. When HLA alleles, especially DR and DQ, strongly co-occurred, attributing TCR associations to individual alleles was difficult. Correlated functional status among segregating V segments might be attributable to linkage disequilibrium, but an unknown experimental factor could not be ruled out. Because counts were too low, 15 or so rarely observed V segments, including chromosome 9 orphons, were excluded from the earlier analysis of under 650 of the donors. Because some donors lacked HLA typing at each locus, the association tests relied only on the typed subset. Across donors, most TCR sequences were observed very rarely, whereas some public TCRs were present in many individuals. A later genetic analysis associated a missense DCLRE1C variant with V-gene and J-gene trimming of TCR beta chains, and an independent cohort replicated the association. In vitro tests confirmed that a few of the cytomegalovirus-associated TCR beta chains recognize cytomegalovirus antigens. In the study, some 180 TCR beta chains were listed as associated with cytomegalovirus. A further reported finding was that TCR beta sequences accurately predicted the HLA-A and HLA-B alleles for most subjects in the first cohort. The classifier was reported to diagnose cytomegalovirus status with high specificity and sensitivity in both the original cohort and the validation cohort. The only immune exposure information available for the cohort was CMV serostatus. A later genetic analysis reported fewer N-insertions in productive TCRs among donors in an Asian-associated ancestry cluster than the 666-donor mean. A group of highly shared sequence variants was considered likely to be a technical artifact of the sequencing pipeline. Specific HLA alleles were associated with over 15,000 TCR beta sequences at a false discovery rate of 0.05 in a later analysis. In this cohort, only TCR beta chains were sequenced, and detectable features were limited by the absence of alpha or paired-chain data. Presence/absence analyses assumed roughly uniform sequencing depth across donors, an assumption that may not hold.

The receptor was isolated from a man between 70 and 80 years old in good health and CMV-seronegative. Sequenced material: PBMCs.

The CDR3 reads as follows: CASSLGTSDNSPLHF. The nucleotide sequence reads TGTGCCAGCAGCTTGGGGACATCTGACAATTCACCCCTCCACTTT. The sequence joins TRBV7-2 to TRBJ1-6; TRBD1 is a weak D gene call, 6 bases matching. Measured from the cysteine to the phenylalanine, the CDR3 is 15 residues long. This entry keeps only the CDR3 DNA: 45 bases, framed from base 1. Deletion took 3 bases off V and 7 bases off J, with a span of 13 bases between the germline ends. As encoded in the germline V gene, CDR1 is SGHTA while CDR2 is FQGNSA.